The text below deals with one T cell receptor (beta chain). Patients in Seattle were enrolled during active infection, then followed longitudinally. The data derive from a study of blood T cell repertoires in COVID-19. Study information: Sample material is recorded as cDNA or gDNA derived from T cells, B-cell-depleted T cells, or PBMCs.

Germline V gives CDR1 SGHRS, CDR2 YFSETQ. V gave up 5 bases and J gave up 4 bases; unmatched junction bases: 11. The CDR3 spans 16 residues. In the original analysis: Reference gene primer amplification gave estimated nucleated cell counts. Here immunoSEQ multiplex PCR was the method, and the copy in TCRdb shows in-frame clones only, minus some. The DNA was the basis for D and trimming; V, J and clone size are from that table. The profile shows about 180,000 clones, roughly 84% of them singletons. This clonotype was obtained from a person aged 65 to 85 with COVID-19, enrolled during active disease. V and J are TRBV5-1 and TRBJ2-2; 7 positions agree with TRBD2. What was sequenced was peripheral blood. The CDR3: CASRKSGTVGTGELFF. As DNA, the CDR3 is TGCGCCAGCAGAAAGAGCGGGACGGTGGGCACCGGGGAGCTGTTTTTT.